This T cell receptor beta chain was captured in a study of blood T cell repertoires in COVID-19 (dated by TCRdb to about 2020). A note on the overall study: Samples covering the acute and convalescent phases of COVID-19 were provided by collaborators in the United States, Italy and Spain. The repertoires were made available in a free public database intended to serve as a resource for research on the immune response to SARS-CoV-2. A de-identified subject ID, COVID-19 status, age in years and sex were almost always included in the sample metadata. The samples were drawn from two sources: the first 160 participants of the ongoing ImmuneRACE study, and 950 to 1,500 subjects contributed by 6 global collaborators. Subjects who had been exposed to COVID-19, were actively infected with it, or had recovered from it provided the deeply sampled blood TCRbeta repertoires that made up the dataset. HLA class I and class II types, where available, came from metadata supplied by the sample provider rather than from assay-based typing. The material from the prospective study consisted of cDNA or gDNA derived from T cells, B-cell-depleted T cells, or PBMCs.

One collaborating source in Seattle enrolled patients during active infection and followed them longitudinally through the course of disease. Whole blood was collected in K2EDTA tubes by collaborating institutions according to the institutions' own protocols. For TCRbeta analysis, collaborators shipped samples as frozen whole blood, isolated PBMCs, or DNA extracted from either of those sample types. On this clone itself: Its specific antigen is unknown. No base qualities exist here, and no much larger clone lies one base off it.

The immunoSEQ Assay, a bias-controlled multiplex PCR, was used to amplify TCRbeta CDR3 regions from genomic DNA. The published analysis was carried out like this. Nucleated cell counts per sample were estimated from amplification of reference gene primers within the assay. Sequence reads were collapsed and filtered to measure the absolute abundance of every unique TCRbeta CDR3 rearrangement. For each sample, productive Simpson clonality was calculated as the square root of Simpson's diversity index across productive rearrangements. TCRdb mirrors the immuneACCESS table, restricted to in-frame sequences. Some clones are absent from its copies; in checked studies, under half trace to an unresolved V gene, and the reason for the others is unknown. For V, J and clone size, that table is used; D and trimming come from the DNA. The sample table lists about 390,000 clones, around 87% of them with a count of one. About 2.1% of the sample comes from the top ten.

What the research found in general, with its limitations: The amount of clinical and demographic metadata varied by source and participant and was provided uncurated.

V loses 7 bases, J loses 2 bases, and the germline ends lie 9 bases apart. Sequences MDHEN (CDR1) and SYDVKM (CDR2) are obtained from the germline V gene. The cysteine opens and the phenylalanine closes a CDR3 of 12 amino acids. Only the CDR3 part of the read is kept: 36 bases, read in frame from the first base. This receptor was identified in a woman aged 55-70 years with COVID-19, enrolled during active disease. The sequence is built from TRBV28 and TRBJ2-7; the D segment cannot be called with confidence. Sequencing was performed on peripheral blood. The bases read TGTGCCAGCACCACTGGGCCCTACGAGCAGTACTTC. Translated, this gives CASTTGPYEQYF. The full variable domain, completed from the reference TRBV28 and TRBJ2-7 proteins outside the CDR3, reads DVKVTQSSRYLVKRTGEKVFLECVQDMDHENMFWYRQDPGLGLRLIYFSYDVKMKEKGDIPEGYSVSREKKERFSLILESASTNQTSMYLCASTTGPYEQYFGPGTRLTVT.